One and the same sample provided the 14 T cell receptor beta chains below, sequenced in a study of early T cells in non-severe SARS-CoV-2 infection. TCRdb independently ran MiXCR on the 5' RACE reads; one entry per CDR3 protein. The sample carries tens of thousands of distinct CDR3 sequences, roughly 5.9% recorded once. The sequencing input was whole blood. Every receptor here comes from an adult who was a healthcare worker with PCR-confirmed SARS-CoV-2 infection or an uninfected control (not recorded which).

This clonotype was counted only a few times. This chain links TRBV4-1 with TRBJ2-1; D ambiguous. Trimming took off 5 bases at V and 7 bases at J, with 9 bases between the two ends. The CDR3 runs to 12 residues. Germline values: CDR1 MGHRA, CDR2 YSYEKL. CDR3 nucleotide sequence: TGCGCCAGCAGCGCCACACGGAATGAGCAGTTCTTC. Translating gives CASSATRNEQFF.

The J gene is TRBJ2-5, the V gene TRBV7-6; D uncertain. Germline loops: CDR1 SGHVS, CDR2 FNYEAQ. This CDR3 spans 13 amino acids. V shed 5 bases and J shed 9 bases, with 16 bases lying between them. CDR3 sequence (DNA): TGTGCCAGCAGCCGTTCAAAGGGTTGGTCCCAGTACTTC. This encodes CASSRSKGWSQYF. Full variable domain (rest looked up from reference TRBV7-6 and TRBJ2-5): GAGVSQSPRYKVTKRGQDVALRCDPISGHVSLYWYRQALGQGPEFLTYFNYEAQQDKSGLPNDRFSAERPEGSISTLTIQRTEQRDSAMYRCASSRSKGWSQYFGPGTRLLVL.

The rearrangement uses TRBV4-2 and TRBJ2-3, with D perhaps matching TRBD2 (7 bases). V was clipped by 2 bases and J by 5 bases, with 17 bases between them. The germline V gene has CDR1 LGHNA and CDR2 YNFKEQ. This CDR3 has 16 residues. The CDR3 DNA reads as TGTGCCAGCAGCCAAACCCTTGGGGGGGGGCAAGATACGCAGTATTTT. Protein sequence: CASSQTLGGGQDTQYF.

This clonotype was found a few times. J is TRBJ2-7 and V is TRBV5-6; 9 bases fit TRBD1. The V and J ends lost 7 bases and 6 bases, in that order; junction bases with no gene match: 8. The CDR3 length is 13 residues. Germline CDR1 SGHDT, CDR2 YYEEEE. Here the CDR3 DNA reads TGTGCCAGCGGACCGGGACAGGGAGTCGAGCAGTACTTC. Translating it yields CASGPGQGVEQYF.

This clonotype came up many times. CDR3 DNA: TGCAGTGCTAGAGAAGGATACGGGAGCACAGATACGCAGTATTTT. Its translation: CSAREGYGSTDTQYF. The J gene is TRBJ2-3, the V gene TRBV20-1; no firm D call. The V and J ends lost 0 bases and 0 bases respectively, with 10 bases between them. The CDR3 covers 15 residues. CDR1 is DFQATT, CDR2 SNEGSKA, per germline (reference sequence).

In its sample, this clonotype was seen many times. The gene calls are TRBV7-9 and TRBJ1-2, with a weak D call TRBD1 (5 bases). CDR1 is SEHNR, CDR2 FQNEAQ, per germline (reference sequence). The V end lost 5 bases, the J end lost 3 bases, and 13 bases lay between the germline ends. The CDR3 has 14 amino acids. The CDR3 coding sequence is TGTGCCAGCAGCCTAACAAGGGGCGACTATGGCTACACCTTC. This codes for CASSLTRGDYGYTF.

This clonotype was seen only a few times. This chain links TRBV4-3 with TRBJ2-3; D is unresolved. The CDR3 is made up of 17 amino acids. The V and J ends lost 2 bases and 0 bases respectively, with 15 bases between them. Looked up from germline, CDR1 is LGHNA and CDR2 is YSLEER. The CDR3 region is CASSQYTPYYSTDTQYF. The CDR3 region has the DNA TGCGCCAGCAGCCAATACACACCCTACTATAGCACAGATACGCAGTATTTT.

The table lists this clonotype with a few counts. This chain connects TRBV11-2 to TRBJ2-1; D is uncertain. V shed 3 bases and J shed 9 bases, with 12 bases lying between them. Germline lookup yields CDR1 SGHAT and CDR2 FQNNGV. This CDR3 region has 13 residues. The CDR3 DNA follows: TGTGCCAGCAGCTTCCAAGGATCGGGTGAGCAGTTCTTC. Its protein is CASSFQGSGEQFF.

The chain carries TRBV20-1 and TRBJ1-1; D not resolved. The germline CDR1 and CDR2 sequences are DFQATT and SNEGSKA (reference sequence). CDR3 length equals 12 residues. V lost 5 bases and J lost 3, with 10 bases in between. The CDR3 spells CSARPGDTEAFF. CDR3 nucleotides: TGCAGTGCTCGGCCCGGGGACACTGAAGCTTTCTTT.

The rearrangement uses TRBV11-2 and TRBJ1-2; the match to TRBD1 covers 10 bases. Looked up from germline, CDR1 is SGHAT and CDR2 is FQNNGV. Germline trimming cut 5 bases from V and 0 bases from J; bases unmatched to any gene: 6. The CDR3 covers 16 residues. Here the CDR3 reads CASSRDRGFANYGYTF. The CDR3 DNA sequence: TGTGCCAGCAGCCGGGACAGGGGTTTTGCTAACTATGGCTACACCTTC.

This clonotype was recorded at least ten times. J is TRBJ2-3 and V is TRBV21-1. TRBV21-1 is listed as a pseudogene. The CDR3 spans 15 residues. This CDR3 is CASPTVVVRTDTQYF. CDR3 DNA sequence: TGTGCCAGCCCTACCGTAGTAGTTCGCACAGATACGCAGTATTTT.

This clonotype was observed a handful of times. The DNA of the CDR3 is TGTGCCAGCAGCCGAACCCCGGGACAGCCTGGCTACACCTTC. As protein: CASSRTPGQPGYTF. The chain has TRBV3-1 and TRBJ1-2; 7 nucleotides line up with TRBD1. Unmatched junction bases numbered 9, after V lost 4 bases and J lost 7 bases. Germline CDR1 is LGHDT and CDR2 is YNNKEL (reference sequence). This CDR3 spans 14 amino acids.

This clonotype occurred a few times. V and J are TRBV28 and TRBJ2-7; a possible D gene is TRBD2 (5 bases). CDR3 length: 14 residues. With 1 base removed from V and 6 bases from J, the gap between germline ends came to 13 bases. Looked up from germline, CDR1 is MDHEN and CDR2 is SYDVKM. The CDR3 reads CASSLYRIGSEQYF. The CDR3 nucleotides are TGTGCCAGCAGTTTATATCGGATAGGGAGCGAGCAGTACTTC.

Many counts were recorded for this clonotype. A much larger clone differs from this one at a single base, so this may be a read error. This chain uses TRBV29-1 with TRBJ2-7, with D possibly matching TRBD1 (6 bases). The CDR3 loop spans 12 amino acids. Germline V gives CDR1 SQVTM, CDR2 ANQGSEA. The ends were cut back, 7 bases at V and 5 bases at J, with 15 bases in the middle. CDR3 residues: CSAEDSPHEQYF. CDR3 nucleotides: TGCAGCGCTGAGGACAGTCCCCACGAGCAGTACTTC.